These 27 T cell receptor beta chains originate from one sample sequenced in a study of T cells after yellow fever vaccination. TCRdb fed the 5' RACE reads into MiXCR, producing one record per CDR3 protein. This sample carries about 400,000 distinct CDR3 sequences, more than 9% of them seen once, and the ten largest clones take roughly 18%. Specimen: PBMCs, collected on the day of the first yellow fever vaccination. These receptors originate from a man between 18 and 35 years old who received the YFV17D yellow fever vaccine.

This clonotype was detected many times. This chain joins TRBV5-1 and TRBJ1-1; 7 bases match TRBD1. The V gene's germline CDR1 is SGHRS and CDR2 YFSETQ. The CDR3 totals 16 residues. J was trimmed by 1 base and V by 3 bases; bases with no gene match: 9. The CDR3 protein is CASSSAVGQRNTEAFF. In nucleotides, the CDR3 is TGCGCCAGCAGCTCGGCGGTGGGACAGAGGAACACTGAAGCTTTCTTT.

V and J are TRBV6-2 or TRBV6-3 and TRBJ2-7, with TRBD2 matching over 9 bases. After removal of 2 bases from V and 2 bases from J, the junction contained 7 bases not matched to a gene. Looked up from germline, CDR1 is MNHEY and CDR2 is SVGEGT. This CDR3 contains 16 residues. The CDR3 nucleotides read TGTGCCAGCAGTTACGGGCCGGGACTAGCTACCTACGAGCAGTACTTC. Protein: CASSYGPGLATYEQYF.

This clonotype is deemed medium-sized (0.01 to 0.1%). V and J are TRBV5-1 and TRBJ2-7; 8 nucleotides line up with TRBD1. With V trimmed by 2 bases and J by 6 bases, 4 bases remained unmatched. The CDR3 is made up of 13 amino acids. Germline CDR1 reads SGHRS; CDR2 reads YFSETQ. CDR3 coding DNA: TGCGCCAGCAGCTTTGGACAGGGCAGCGAGCAGTACTTC. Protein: CASSFGQGSEQYF.

The CDR3 DNA reads TGTGCCAGTAGTCGAACCGGGGCAGGACAACGTACTTTCTTT. This codes for CASSRTGAGQRTFF. This chain connects TRBV19 to TRBJ1-1; TRBD1 might be the D (5 bases). Germline lookup yields CDR1 LNHDA and CDR2 SQIVND (reference sequence). The CDR3 is 14 residues long. V was shortened by 5 bases and J by 12 bases, with 22 bases between the two germline ends.

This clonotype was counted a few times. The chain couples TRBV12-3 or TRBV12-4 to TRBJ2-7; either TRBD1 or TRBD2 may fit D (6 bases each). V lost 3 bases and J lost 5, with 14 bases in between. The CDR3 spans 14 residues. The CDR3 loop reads CASSFGGRTDEQYF. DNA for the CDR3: TGTGCCAGCAGTTTCGGGGGCAGGACGGACGAGCAGTACTTC.

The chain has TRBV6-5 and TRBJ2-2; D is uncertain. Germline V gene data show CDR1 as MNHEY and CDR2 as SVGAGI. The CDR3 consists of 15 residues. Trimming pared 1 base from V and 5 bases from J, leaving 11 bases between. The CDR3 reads CASSYYYSRTGELFF. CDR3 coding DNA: TGTGCCAGCAGTTACTACTACTCGAGAACCGGGGAGCTGTTTTTT.

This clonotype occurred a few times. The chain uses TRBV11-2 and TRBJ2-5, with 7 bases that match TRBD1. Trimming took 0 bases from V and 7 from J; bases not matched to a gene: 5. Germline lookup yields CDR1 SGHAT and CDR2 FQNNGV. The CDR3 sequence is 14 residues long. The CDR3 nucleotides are TGTGCCAGCAGCTTAGAGGCAGGGGGTGGGACCCAGTACTTC. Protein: CASSLEAGGGTQYF.

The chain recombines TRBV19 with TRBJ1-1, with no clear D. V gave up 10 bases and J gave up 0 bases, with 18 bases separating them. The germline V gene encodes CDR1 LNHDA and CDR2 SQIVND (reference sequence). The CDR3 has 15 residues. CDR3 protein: CATGRQNQVNTEAFF. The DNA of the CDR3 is TGTGCCACCGGGCGGCAAAACCAGGTGAACACTGAAGCTTTCTTT.

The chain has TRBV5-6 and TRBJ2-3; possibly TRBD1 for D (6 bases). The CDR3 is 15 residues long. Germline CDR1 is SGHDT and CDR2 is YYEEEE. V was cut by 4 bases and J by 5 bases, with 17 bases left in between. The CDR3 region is CASSLPGTLQDTQYF. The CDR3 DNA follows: TGTGCCAGCAGCCTGCCCGGGACACTCCAAGATACGCAGTATTTT.

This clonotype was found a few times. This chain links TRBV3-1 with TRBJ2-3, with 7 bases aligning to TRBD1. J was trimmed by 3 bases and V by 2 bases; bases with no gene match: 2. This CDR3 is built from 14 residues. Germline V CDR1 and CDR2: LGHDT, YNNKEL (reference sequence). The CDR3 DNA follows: TGTGCCAGCAGCCAAATGGACAGGACAGATACGCAGTATTTT. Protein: CASSQMDRTDTQYF.

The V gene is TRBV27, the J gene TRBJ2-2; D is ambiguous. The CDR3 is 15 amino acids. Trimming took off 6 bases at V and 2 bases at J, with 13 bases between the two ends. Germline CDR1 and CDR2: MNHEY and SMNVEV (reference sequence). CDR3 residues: CASSPREGNTGELFF. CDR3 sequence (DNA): TGTGCCAGCAGCCCGCGAGAAGGCAACACCGGGGAGCTGTTTTTT.

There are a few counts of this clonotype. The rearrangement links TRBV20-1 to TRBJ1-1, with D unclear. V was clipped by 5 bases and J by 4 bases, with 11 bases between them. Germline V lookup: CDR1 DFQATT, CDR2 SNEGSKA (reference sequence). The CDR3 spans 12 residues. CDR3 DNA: TGCAGTGCTGATCAGGAGCGCACTGAAGCTTTCTTT. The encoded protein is CSADQERTEAFF.

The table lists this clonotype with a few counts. This CDR3 reads CASTSLPGGEQFF. In DNA form, the CDR3 reads TGTGCCAGCACCTCCCTACCCGGGGGAGAGCAGTTCTTC. The chain is built from TRBV6-2 or TRBV6-3 and TRBJ2-1; perhaps TRBD2 as D (6 bases). V lost 7 bases and J lost 10, with 17 bases in between. Germline V lookup: CDR1 MNHEY, CDR2 SVGEGT. This CDR3 contains 13 residues.

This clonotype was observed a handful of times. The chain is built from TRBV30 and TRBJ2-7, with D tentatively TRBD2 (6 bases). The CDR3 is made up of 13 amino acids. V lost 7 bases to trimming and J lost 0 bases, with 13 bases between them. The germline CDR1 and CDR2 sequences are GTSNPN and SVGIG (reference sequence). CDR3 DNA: TGTGCCTCTTCCGGGGGAGTCTCCTACGAGCAGTACTTC. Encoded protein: CASSGGVSYEQYF.

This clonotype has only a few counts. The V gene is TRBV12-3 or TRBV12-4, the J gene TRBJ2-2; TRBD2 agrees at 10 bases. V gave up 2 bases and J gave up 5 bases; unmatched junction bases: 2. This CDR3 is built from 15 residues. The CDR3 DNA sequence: TGTGCCAGCAGTTTACTAGCGGGGGTGACCGGGGAGCTGTTTTTT. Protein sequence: CASSLLAGVTGELFF.

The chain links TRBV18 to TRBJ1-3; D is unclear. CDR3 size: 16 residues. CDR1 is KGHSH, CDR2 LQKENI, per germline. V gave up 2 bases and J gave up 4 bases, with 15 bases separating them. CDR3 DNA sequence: TGTGCCAGCTCACCAGCTGCAGGCCGCGACGGAAACACCATATATTTT. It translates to CASSPAAGRDGNTIYF. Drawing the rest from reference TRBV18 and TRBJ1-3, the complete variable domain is NAGVMQNPRHLVRRRGQEARLRCSPMKGHSHVYWYRQLPEEGLKFMVYLQKENIIDESGMPKERFSAEFPKEGPSILRIQQVVRGDSAAYFCASSPAAGRDGNTIYFGEGSWLTVV.

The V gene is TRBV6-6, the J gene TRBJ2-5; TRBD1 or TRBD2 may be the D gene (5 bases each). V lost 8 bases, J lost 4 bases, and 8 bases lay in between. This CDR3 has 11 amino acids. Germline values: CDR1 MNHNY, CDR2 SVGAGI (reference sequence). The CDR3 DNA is TGTGCCAGCGTCGGGGCAGAGACCCAGTACTTC. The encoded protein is CASVGAETQYF.

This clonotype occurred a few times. The CDR3, as DNA: TGTGCCAGCAGCTTAGATCATGGGACGGGCACAGATACGCAGTATTTT. It encodes CASSLDHGTGTDTQYF. This chain links TRBV11-3 with TRBJ2-3, with D possibly being TRBD1 or TRBD2 (5 bases each). This CDR3 contains 16 residues. V lost 0 bases to trimming and J lost 1 base, with 11 bases between them. Germline V lookup: CDR1 SGHNT, CDR2 YENEEA.

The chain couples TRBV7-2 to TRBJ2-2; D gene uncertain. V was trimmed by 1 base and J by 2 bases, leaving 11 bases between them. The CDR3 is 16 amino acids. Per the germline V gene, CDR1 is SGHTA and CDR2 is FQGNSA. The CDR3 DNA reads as TGTGCCAGCAGCTTAGAGTCGCTCCCTAACACCGGGGAGCTGTTTTTT. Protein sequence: CASSLESLPNTGELFF.

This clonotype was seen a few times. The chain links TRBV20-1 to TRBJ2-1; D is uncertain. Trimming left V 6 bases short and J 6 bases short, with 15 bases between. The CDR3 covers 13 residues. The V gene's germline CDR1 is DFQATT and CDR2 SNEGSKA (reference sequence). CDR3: CSATQTWGNEQFF. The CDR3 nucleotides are TGCAGTGCCACCCAGACTTGGGGCAATGAGCAGTTCTTC.

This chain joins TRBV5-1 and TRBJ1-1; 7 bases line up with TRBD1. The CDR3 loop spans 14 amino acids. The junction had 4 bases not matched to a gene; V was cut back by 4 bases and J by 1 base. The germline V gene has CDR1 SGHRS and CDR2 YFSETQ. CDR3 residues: CASSRWTGNTEAFF. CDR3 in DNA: TGCGCCAGCAGCCGGTGGACAGGGAACACTGAAGCTTTCTTT.

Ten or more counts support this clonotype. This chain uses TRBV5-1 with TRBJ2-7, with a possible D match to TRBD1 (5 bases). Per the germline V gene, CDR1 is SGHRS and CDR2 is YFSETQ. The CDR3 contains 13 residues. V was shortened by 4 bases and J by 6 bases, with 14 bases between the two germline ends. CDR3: CASSAGQVPEQYF. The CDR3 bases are TGCGCCAGCAGCGCCGGACAAGTCCCCGAGCAGTACTTC.

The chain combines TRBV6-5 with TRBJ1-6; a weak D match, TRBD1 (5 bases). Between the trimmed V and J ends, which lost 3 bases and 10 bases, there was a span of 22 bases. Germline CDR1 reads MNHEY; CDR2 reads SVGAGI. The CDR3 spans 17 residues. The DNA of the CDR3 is TGTGCCAGCAGTTATTCGTTCGCAGGAGGGACGGGATCACCCCTCCACTTT. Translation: CASSYSFAGGTGSPLHF.

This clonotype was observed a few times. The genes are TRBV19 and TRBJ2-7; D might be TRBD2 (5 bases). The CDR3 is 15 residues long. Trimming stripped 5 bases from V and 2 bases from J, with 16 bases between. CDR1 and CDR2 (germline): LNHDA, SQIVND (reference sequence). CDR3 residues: CASSYSLRDPYEQYF. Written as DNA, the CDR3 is TGTGCCAGTAGTTACAGCTTACGGGATCCCTACGAGCAGTACTTC.

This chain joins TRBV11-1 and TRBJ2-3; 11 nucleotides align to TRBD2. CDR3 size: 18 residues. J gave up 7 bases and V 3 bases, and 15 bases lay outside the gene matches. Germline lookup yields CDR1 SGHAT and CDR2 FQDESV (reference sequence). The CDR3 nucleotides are TGTGCCAGCAGCTTTCCCCTTCGACTAGCGGGGATTGTGAATACGCAGTATTTT. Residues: CASSFPLRLAGIVNTQYF.

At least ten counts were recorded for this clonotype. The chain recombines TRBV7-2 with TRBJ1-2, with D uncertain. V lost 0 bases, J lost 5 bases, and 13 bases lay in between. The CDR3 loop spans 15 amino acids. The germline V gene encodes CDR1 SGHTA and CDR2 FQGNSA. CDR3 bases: TGTGCCAGCAGCTTAGCTCTCACTCTGGGATATGGCTACACCTTC. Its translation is CASSLALTLGYGYTF.

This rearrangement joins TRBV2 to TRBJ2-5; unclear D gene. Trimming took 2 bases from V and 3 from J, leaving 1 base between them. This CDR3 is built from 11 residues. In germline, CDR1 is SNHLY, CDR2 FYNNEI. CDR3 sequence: CASSEKETQYF. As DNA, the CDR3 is TGTGCCAGCAGTGAAAAAGAGACCCAGTACTTC.